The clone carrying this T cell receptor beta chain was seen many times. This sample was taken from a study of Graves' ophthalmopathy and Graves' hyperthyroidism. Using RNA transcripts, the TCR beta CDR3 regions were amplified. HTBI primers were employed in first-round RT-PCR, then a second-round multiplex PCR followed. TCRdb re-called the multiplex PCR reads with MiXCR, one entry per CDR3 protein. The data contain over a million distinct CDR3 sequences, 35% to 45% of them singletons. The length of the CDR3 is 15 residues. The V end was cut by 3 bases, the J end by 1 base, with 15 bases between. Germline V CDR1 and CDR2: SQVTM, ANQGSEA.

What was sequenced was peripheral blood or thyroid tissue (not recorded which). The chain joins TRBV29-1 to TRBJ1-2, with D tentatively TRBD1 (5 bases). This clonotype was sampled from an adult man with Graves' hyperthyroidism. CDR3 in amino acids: CSVDLFEGRNYGYTF. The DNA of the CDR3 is TGCAGCGTTGATTTGTTTGAGGGGCGTAACTATGGCTACACCTTC.